This T cell receptor (beta chain) came from a study of blood T cell repertoires in COVID-19. This table comes from immunoSEQ multiplex PCR, and its TCRdb copy is limited to in-frame clones, with some not included. The sample consists of fewer than 450,000 clones, approximately 88% of them appearing once. In germline, CDR1 is SQVTM, CDR2 ANQGSEA. The V end was cut by 0 bases, the J end by 0 bases, with 8 bases between. CDR3 length: 14 residues. The source of this sequence is a woman between 45 and 60 years old with COVID-19, enrolled during active disease. The chain is built from TRBV29-1 and TRBJ1-2; D unclear. Sequenced sample: peripheral blood. In DNA form, the CDR3 reads TGCAGCGTTGAAGAAGGCAGGACTAACTATGGCTACACCTTC. Its protein is CSVEEGRTNYGYTF.